This T cell receptor (beta chain) was recorded in a study of OX40 agonist ivuxolimab in advanced cancers. Study at large: Under the entry rules, prior anti-PD-1, anti-PD-L1 or anti-CTLA-4 therapy was allowed, and roughly 43% had some.

V was pared by 4 bases and J by 2 bases, with 15 bases between. The CDR3 totals 15 residues. Germline V lookup: CDR1 MNHNY, CDR2 SVGAGI (reference sequence). Findings of the study overall: Among expanded peripheral T cells, antigen specificity went undetermined.

Assay used: immunoSEQ multiplex PCR; TCRdb lists only in-frame clones, some missing. The table has roughly 79,000 clones, roughly 92% seen once. Remarks on this clone: Its antigen is still unknown.

The source material was CD4+ or CD8+ T cells sorted from blood, sampled in a trial of the OX40 agonist ivuxolimab. This clonotype originated in an adult with an advanced solid tumor such as melanoma, head and neck, liver or kidney cancer. The chain recombines TRBV6-6 with TRBJ2-7; D not certain. The CDR3 DNA sequence: TGTGCCAGCAGTTTTTTGATGGACCGCACCTACGAGCAGTACTTC. Protein: CASSFLMDRTYEQYF.